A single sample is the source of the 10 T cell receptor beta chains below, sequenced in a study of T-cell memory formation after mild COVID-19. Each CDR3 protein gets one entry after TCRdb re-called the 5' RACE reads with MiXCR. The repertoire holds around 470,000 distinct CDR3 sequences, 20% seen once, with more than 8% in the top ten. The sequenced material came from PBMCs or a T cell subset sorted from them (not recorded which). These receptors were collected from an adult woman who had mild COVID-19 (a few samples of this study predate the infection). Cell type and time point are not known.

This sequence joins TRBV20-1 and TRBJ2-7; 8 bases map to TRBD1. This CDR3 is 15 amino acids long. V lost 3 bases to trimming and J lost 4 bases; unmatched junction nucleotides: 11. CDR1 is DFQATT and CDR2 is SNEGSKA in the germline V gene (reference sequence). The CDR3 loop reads CSASPVGQAGYEQYF. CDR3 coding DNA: TGCAGTGCTAGCCCCGTGGGACAGGCGGGATACGAGCAGTACTTC.

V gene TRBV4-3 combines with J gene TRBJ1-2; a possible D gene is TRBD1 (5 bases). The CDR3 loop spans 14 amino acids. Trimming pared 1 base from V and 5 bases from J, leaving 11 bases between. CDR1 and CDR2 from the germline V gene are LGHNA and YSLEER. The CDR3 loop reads CASSQVPGGYGYTF. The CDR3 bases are TGCGCCAGCAGCCAAGTTCCGGGGGGGTATGGCTACACCTTC.

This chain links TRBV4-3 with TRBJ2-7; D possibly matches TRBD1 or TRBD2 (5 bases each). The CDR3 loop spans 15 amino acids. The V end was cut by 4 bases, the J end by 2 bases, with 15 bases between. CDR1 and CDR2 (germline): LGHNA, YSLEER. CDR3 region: CASSPRRGPTYEQYF. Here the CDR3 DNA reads TGCGCCAGCAGCCCCCGACGGGGCCCCACCTACGAGCAGTACTTC.

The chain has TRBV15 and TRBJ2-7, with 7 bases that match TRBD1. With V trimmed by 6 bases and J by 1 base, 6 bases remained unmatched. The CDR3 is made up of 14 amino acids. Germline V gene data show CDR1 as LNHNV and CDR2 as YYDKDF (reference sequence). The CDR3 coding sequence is TGTGCCACCAGGGGGGACAGACCTTCCTACGAGCAGTACTTC. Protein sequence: CATRGDRPSYEQYF.

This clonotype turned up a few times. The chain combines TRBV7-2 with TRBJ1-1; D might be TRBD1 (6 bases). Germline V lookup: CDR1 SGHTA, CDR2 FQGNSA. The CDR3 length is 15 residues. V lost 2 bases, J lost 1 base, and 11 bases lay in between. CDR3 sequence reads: CASSLSGQTNTEAFF. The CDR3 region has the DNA TGTGCCAGCAGCTTATCGGGACAAACGAACACTGAAGCTTTCTTT.

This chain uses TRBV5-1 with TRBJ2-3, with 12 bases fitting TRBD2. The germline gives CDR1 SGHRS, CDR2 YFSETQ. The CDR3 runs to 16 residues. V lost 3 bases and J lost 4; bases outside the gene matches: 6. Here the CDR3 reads CASSSLTSGGSDTQYF. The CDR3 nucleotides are TGCGCCAGCAGCTCCCTAACTAGCGGGGGGTCAGATACGCAGTATTTT.

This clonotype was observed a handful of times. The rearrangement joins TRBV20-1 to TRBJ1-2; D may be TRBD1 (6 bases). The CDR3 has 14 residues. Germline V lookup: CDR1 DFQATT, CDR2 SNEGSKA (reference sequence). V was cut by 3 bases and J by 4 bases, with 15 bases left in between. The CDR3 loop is CSASTAGGGYGYTF. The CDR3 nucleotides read TGCAGTGCTAGTACCGCGGGGGGCGGCTATGGCTACACCTTC.

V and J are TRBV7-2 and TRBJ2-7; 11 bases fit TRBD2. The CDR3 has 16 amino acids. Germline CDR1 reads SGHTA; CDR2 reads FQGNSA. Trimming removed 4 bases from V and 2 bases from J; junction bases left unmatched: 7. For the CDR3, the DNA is TGTGCCAGCAGCTCCCCCGGGACTAGCGGTACCTACGAGCAGTACTTC. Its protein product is CASSSPGTSGTYEQYF.

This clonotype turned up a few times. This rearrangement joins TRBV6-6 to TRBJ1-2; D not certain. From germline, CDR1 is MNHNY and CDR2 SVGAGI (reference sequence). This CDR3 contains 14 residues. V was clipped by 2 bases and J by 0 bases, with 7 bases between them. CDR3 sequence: CASSYQTANYGYTF. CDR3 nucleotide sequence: TGTGCCAGCAGTTACCAGACGGCTAACTATGGCTACACCTTC.

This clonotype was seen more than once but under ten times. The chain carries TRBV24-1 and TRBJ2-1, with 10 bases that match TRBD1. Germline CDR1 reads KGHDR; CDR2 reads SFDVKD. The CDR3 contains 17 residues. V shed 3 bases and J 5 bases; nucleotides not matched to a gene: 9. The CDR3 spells CATSDVFGTGADNEQFF. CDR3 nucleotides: TGTGCCACCAGTGATGTCTTCGGGACAGGGGCGGACAATGAGCAGTTCTTC.